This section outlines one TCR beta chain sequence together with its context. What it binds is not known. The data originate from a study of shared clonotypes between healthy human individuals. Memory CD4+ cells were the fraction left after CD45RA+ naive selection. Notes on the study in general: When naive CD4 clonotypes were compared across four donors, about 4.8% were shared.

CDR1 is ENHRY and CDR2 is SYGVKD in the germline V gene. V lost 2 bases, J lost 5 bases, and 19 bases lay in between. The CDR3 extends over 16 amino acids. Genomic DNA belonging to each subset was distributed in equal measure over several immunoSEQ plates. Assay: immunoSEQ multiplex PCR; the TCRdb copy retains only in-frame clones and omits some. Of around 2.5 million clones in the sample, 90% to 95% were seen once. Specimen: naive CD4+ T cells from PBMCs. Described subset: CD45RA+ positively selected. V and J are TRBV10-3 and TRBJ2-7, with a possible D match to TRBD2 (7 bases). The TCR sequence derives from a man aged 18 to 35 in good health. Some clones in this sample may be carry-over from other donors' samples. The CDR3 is CAISESGGGSADEQYF. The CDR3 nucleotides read TGTGCCATCAGTGAGAGTGGGGGCGGGAGCGCCGACGAGCAGTACTTC.